This T cell receptor beta chain was sequenced during a study of blood T cell repertoires in COVID-19. Overall study context: COVID-19 samples from acute and convalescent phases originated in the United States, Italy and Spain. PBMCs, B-cell-depleted T cells, or T cells provided the cDNA or gDNA that made up the material.

Profiling relied on immunoSEQ multiplex PCR, and the TCRdb table lists in-frame clones only, not all of them. The repertoire holds roughly 250,000 clones, with approximately 90% as singletons. The CDR3 is 16 amino acids. CDR1 is SEHNR and CDR2 is FQNEAQ in the germline V gene (reference sequence). V was trimmed by 5 bases and J by 0 bases, leaving 14 bases between them. The study recruited people aged 18 to 89 years across about 25 US areas. V gene TRBV7-9 combines with J gene TRBJ1-3; D uncertain. Material: PBMCs or T cells enriched from blood (not recorded which). This clonotype originated in a woman in her 30s with acute COVID-19. CDR3 sequence: CASSPVGVLSGNTIYF. The CDR3 nucleotides read TGTGCCAGCAGCCCCGTAGGAGTCCTCTCTGGAAACACCATATATTTT. Filled out from reference TRBV7-9 and TRBJ1-3, the complete variable domain reads DTGVSQNPRHKITKRGQNVTFRCDPISEHNRLYWYRQTLGQGPEFLTYFQNEAQLEKSRLLSDRFSAERPKGSFSTLEIQRTEQGDSAMYLCASSPVGVLSGNTIYFGEGSWLTVV.